Following are 11 T cell receptor beta chains from one sample sequenced in a study of blood T cell repertoires in COVID-19 (dated by TCRdb to the early 2020s). The library was obtained by the immunoSEQ multiplex PCR assay. Imported from immuneACCESS, the table was reduced by TCRdb to in-frame sequences with V and J called. These copies leave out some clones; in studies compared against another copy, an unresolved V gene accounts for under half, and the cause of the remainder is not known. The table for this sample lists 100,000 to 150,000 clones; more than 90% of them were counted only once. The ten most abundant clones make up approximately 4.6% of the sample. Specimen: peripheral blood. The origin of the receptors is a man aged 60 to 75 with COVID-19, enrolled during active disease.

About this clone itself: Other DNA variants within this sample encode the same CDR3. V gene TRBV6-5 combines with J gene TRBJ2-3; 8 nucleotides match TRBD2. The CDR3 contains 14 residues. V shed 6 bases and J 1 base; nucleotides not matched to a gene: 3. Per the germline V gene, CDR1 is MNHEY and CDR2 is SVGAGI. Here the CDR3 reads CASRAGVGTDTQYF. The CDR3 bases are TGTGCCAGCAGAGCGGGAGTAGGCACAGATACGCAGTATTTT.

The chain couples TRBV5-4 to TRBJ1-1; a weak D match, TRBD1 (6 bases). Trimming cost V 1 base and J 3 bases, with 13 bases left between them. Per germline, CDR1 SGHNT and CDR2 YYREEE (reference sequence). The CDR3 extends over 15 amino acids. This CDR3 reads CASSLSGRGDTEAFF. The CDR3 DNA is TGTGCCAGCAGCTTGTCTGGCAGGGGCGACACTGAAGCTTTCTTT.

This clone was seen once. The chain employs TRBV7-3 and TRBJ1-1; D is undetermined. CDR3 length equals 13 residues. The germline V gene encodes CDR1 SGHTA and CDR2 FQGTGA. V lost 5 bases and J lost 1, with 8 bases in between. The CDR3 DNA follows: TGTGCCAGCAGCCCTGCGGGGAACACTGAAGCTTTCTTT. Residues: CASSPAGNTEAFF.

The genes are TRBV5-4 and TRBJ2-1; TRBD1 matches at 7 bases. V lost 4 bases and J lost 3; bases outside the gene matches: 4. The V gene's germline CDR1 is SGHNT and CDR2 YYREEE (reference sequence). The CDR3 runs to 14 residues. This CDR3 is CASSQRQGYNEQFF. The CDR3 DNA reads as TGTGCCAGCAGCCAAAGACAGGGCTACAATGAGCAGTTCTTC.

The chain couples TRBV10-2 to TRBJ2-1, with 8 bases identical to TRBD2. V gave up 10 bases and J gave up 2 bases; unmatched junction bases: 4. Per germline, CDR1 WSHSY and CDR2 SAAADI. The CDR3 is 13 amino acids. The CDR3 DNA is TGCGCCACCCAGCGGGAGACCTACAATGAGCAGTTCTTC. This encodes CATQRETYNEQFF.

The CDR3 DNA reads TGTGCCAGCAGCCAAGGACAGTTGGGGGTAGCCAAAAACATTCAGTACTTC. It codes for CASSQGQLGVAKNIQYF. The chain joins TRBV27 to TRBJ2-4; TRBD1 might be the D (6 bases). Germline values: CDR1 MNHEY, CDR2 SMNVEV (reference sequence). The V end was cut by 6 bases, the J end by 0 bases, with 18 bases between. The CDR3 totals 17 residues.

The rearrangement joins TRBV19 to TRBJ1-1; D gene uncertain. Germline V lookup: CDR1 LNHDA, CDR2 SQIVND (reference sequence). V was pared by 0 bases and J by 5 bases, with 7 bases between. There are 13 residues in the CDR3. This chain's CDR3 is CASSIDRETEAFF. The CDR3 DNA reads TGTGCCAGTAGTATAGACCGGGAGACTGAAGCTTTCTTT.

The chain links TRBV7-3 to TRBJ2-1, with 11 bases matching TRBD2. The CDR3 contains 17 residues. Germline V lookup: CDR1 SGHTA, CDR2 FQGTGA. With 2 bases clipped from V and 2 bases from J, the junction kept 5 bases outside the gene matches. CDR3 loop: CASSLFPSGGTYNEQFF. The DNA for the CDR3 is TGTGCCAGCAGCTTATTCCCTAGCGGGGGGACCTACAATGAGCAGTTCTTC.

V usage is TRBV6-2 or TRBV6-3 and J usage is TRBJ2-3; 8 nucleotides align to TRBD2. V lost 2 bases and J lost 5; bases outside the gene matches: 6. The CDR3 extends over 15 amino acids. Germline CDR1 and CDR2: MNHEY and SVGEGT. The CDR3 loop reads CASSYTREGLDTQYF. For the CDR3, the DNA is TGTGCCAGCAGTTACACCCGGGAGGGCCTAGATACGCAGTATTTT.

The CDR3, as DNA: TGTGCCATCAAAGGACCGGGAGGGAAACTGTTTTTT. It codes for CAIKGPGGKLFF. The rearrangement joins TRBV10-3 to TRBJ1-4; unclear D gene. The germline V gene encodes CDR1 ENHRY and CDR2 SYGVKD. The V and J ends lost 7 bases and 11 bases respectively, with 14 bases between them. The CDR3 is 12 residues long.

The V call is TRBV6-5, the J call TRBJ2-3, with a weak D call TRBD1 (5 bases). The CDR3 loop spans 13 amino acids. V was cut by 10 bases and J by 2 bases, with 13 bases left in between. The germline V gene has CDR1 MNHEY and CDR2 SVGAGI. For the CDR3, the DNA is TGTGCCACCCGACAGCGCATCACAGATACGCAGTATTTT. It specifies CATRQRITDTQYF.